This TCR beta chain was sequenced during a study of regulatory T cells in long-lasting Graves disease. This clonotype has ten or more counts. This sample's time point: persistent/refractory GD, antithyroid drugs over 5 years with positive TRAb. Making the TCR library involved RNA that had been extracted from PBMCs. Those enrolled as patients came out of an endocrinology department in Xi'an, China. The authors built TCR beta libraries using iRepertoire HTBI primers and Arm-PCR of CDR3 regions. TCRdb called the multiplex PCR reads again in MiXCR, with one record for every CDR3 protein. The table includes around 400,000 distinct CDR3 sequences, roughly 24% detected once. The sample was peripheral blood mononuclear cells (PBMCs), taken when the disease was refractory, from a patient treated with antithyroid drugs. The origin of this receptor is a woman aged 40-49 years with Graves disease.

The CDR3 spells CSVPGLAEETQYF. CDR3 DNA: TGCAGCGTACCGGGACTAGCGGAAGAGACCCAGTACTTC. The V call is TRBV29-1, the J call TRBJ2-5, with TRBD2 identical over 11 bases. Germline V gives CDR1 SQVTM, CDR2 ANQGSEA. Losses at the gene ends were 6 bases for V and 3 bases for J; bases not matched to a gene: 3. The CDR3 has 13 residues.